Below are 11 T cell receptor beta chains sequenced from a single sample in a study of kidney transplant recipient with SARS-CoV-2 infection. TCRdb used MiXCR to reprocess the reads, holding one entry per CDR3 protein. Of approximately 250,000 distinct CDR3 sequences in the sample, 29% were seen once. Sequencing was performed on a blood sample, taken at baseline and on day 111 from a kidney transplant recipient. The receptor set was obtained from a young adult male patient who had COVID-19 and was a kidney transplant recipient. Some T cells could come from the graft donor.

In its sample, this clonotype was seen a few times. The V call is TRBV10-3, the J call TRBJ2-3; 7 bases fit TRBD1. CDR3 size: 17 residues. V gave up 0 bases and J gave up 3 bases; unmatched junction bases: 9. In germline, CDR1 is ENHRY, CDR2 SYGVKD. The CDR3: CAISESSVEQGTDTQYF. DNA for the CDR3: TGTGCCATCAGTGAGTCTAGCGTGGAACAGGGGACAGATACGCAGTATTTT.

This clonotype was seen at least ten times. The genes are TRBV7-8 and TRBJ2-7; D ambiguous. Germline loops: CDR1 SGHVS, CDR2 FQNEAQ. Trimming took off 2 bases at V and 0 bases at J, with 5 bases between the two ends. This CDR3 is built from 13 residues. The CDR3 coding sequence is TGTGCCAGCAGCTTAACCGCCTCCTACGAGCAGTACTTC. As protein: CASSLTASYEQYF.

In this sample, this clonotype turned up many times. The chain links TRBV6-2 or TRBV6-3 to TRBJ2-5, with 8 positions matching TRBD2. CDR3 size: 15 residues. The V gene end was trimmed by 5 bases and the J gene end by 2 bases; junction bases not matched to a gene: 7. Germline assignment: CDR1 MNHEY and CDR2 SVGEGT. The CDR3 DNA sequence: TGTGCCAGCAGTCCTCGGGAGGGGAATCAAGAGACCCAGTACTTC. Amino acid sequence: CASSPREGNQETQYF.

This clonotype was recorded many times. This chain links TRBV9 with TRBJ1-2, with D perhaps TRBD1 (5 bases). The CDR3 sequence is 16 residues long. Germline CDR1 SGDLS, CDR2 YYNGEE. The V gene lost 7 bases and the J gene lost 4 bases, with 23 bases spanning the gap. DNA of the CDR3: TGTGCCAGCGCATGGGGGTACTCAAGAAAGACCTATGGCTACACCTTC. The encoded protein is CASAWGYSRKTYGYTF. Full variable domain (missing parts from reference TRBV9 and TRBJ1-2): DSGVTQTPKHLITATGQRVTLRCSPRSGDLSVYWYQQSLDQGLQFLIQYYNGEERAKGNILERFSAQQFPDLHSELNLSSLELGDSALYFCASAWGYSRKTYGYTFGSGTRLTVV.

In its sample, this clonotype was seen a few times. This chain joins TRBV30 and TRBJ2-3; 8 bases are a match to TRBD2. The trim removed 2 bases at V and 5 bases at J, leaving 12 bases unmatched. This CDR3 region has 16 residues. Germline V gene lookup returns CDR1 GTSNPN and CDR2 SVGIG (reference sequence). For the CDR3, the DNA is TGTGCCTGGAGTCCTCCCGGACTAGCCGGTGGAGATACGCAGTATTTT. Translating gives CAWSPPGLAGGDTQYF.

On this clonotype: This may stem from a read error, because a much larger clone lies one nucleotide away. Because the CDR3's place on the DNA is in doubt, the DNA is left out and the CDR3 is given as listed by TCRdb. This chain links TRBV6-5 with TRBJ2-1; the D segment call TRBD2 is taken from the table without a DNA check. Germline values: CDR1 MNHEY, CDR2 SVGAGI. Counting both end residues, the CDR3 totals 23 amino acids. This CDR3 reads CASSYSSSEYTMSSSSGHNEQFF.

Of note for this clonotype: It may be a read error: a sequence one base away is much more abundant. The V and J genes are TRBV27 and TRBJ2-4; D unclear. The CDR3 extends over 18 amino acids. Germline V lookup: CDR1 MNHEY, CDR2 SMNVEV (reference sequence). The germline V and J ends were trimmed by 4 bases and 13 bases, with 32 bases remaining between them. The CDR3 nucleotides are TGTGCCAGCAGTTCAAAAGTTTTTGACCTAGTAAAAAACTACGGGCAGTACTTC. Its protein is CASSSKVFDLVKNYGQYF.

Regarding this clonotype: One base away lies a much larger clone, so this may be a sequencing read error. The chain has TRBV7-6 and TRBJ2-7; the match to TRBD2 covers 8 bases. The CDR3 covers 14 residues. Per the germline V gene, CDR1 is SGHVS and CDR2 is FNYEAQ. This chain's CDR3 is CTSSLAGLNYEQYF. The CDR3 coding sequence is TGTACCAGCAGCTTAGCGGGACTCAACTACGAGCAGTACTTC.

This clonotype occurred once. A much more abundant neighbour one base away suggests this may be a read error. The chain joins TRBV5-3 to TRBJ1-1; no clear D gene. TRBV5-3 is reported as an ORF; its role is uncertain. Trimming shortened V by 7 bases and J by 0 bases, and 16 bases separated the two germline ends. This CDR3 has 15 residues. CDR3 loop: CARLPLDTVNTEAFF. The CDR3 nucleotides read TGTGCCAGACTCCCCTTAGACACGGTGAACACTGAAGCTTTCTTT.

Worth noting for this clonotype: One base away lies a much larger clone, so this may be a sequencing read error. In this CDR3 the conserved last residue, phenylalanine or tryptophan, is missing, so a read error is likely. J is TRBJ2-5 and V is TRBV5-1, with 9 nucleotides matching TRBD1. The CDR3 runs 15 residues. The trim removed 5 bases at V and 2 bases at J, leaving 7 bases unmatched. Germline V gene data show CDR1 as SGHRS and CDR2 as YFSETQ. The CDR3 nucleotides are TGCGCCAGCAGGGGGGGACAGGGCAGGCAAGAGACCCAGTACCTC. Translation: CASRGGQGRQETQYL.

This clonotype was seen ten or more times. The V call is TRBV7-2, the J call TRBJ1-6; weak D call: TRBD1 (5 bases). The CDR3 runs to 17 residues. Looked up from germline, CDR1 is SGHTA and CDR2 is FQGNSA. The V gene lost 1 base and the J gene lost 2 bases, with 12 bases spanning the gap. This CDR3 is CASSLGWAGTYNSPLHF. The CDR3 nucleotides are TGTGCCAGCAGCTTAGGGTGGGCAGGGACCTATAATTCACCCCTCCACTTT.